This T cell receptor (beta chain) originates from a study of cytomegalovirus exposure and HLA in healthy donors. General study findings and limits: No immune exposure information besides CMV serostatus was available. Sequencing probably produced one cluster of sequence variants that were highly shared. The study listed under 200 cytomegalovirus-associated TCR beta chains.

Trimming took off 2 bases at V and 6 bases at J, with 13 bases between the two ends. This CDR3 has 14 residues. Germline values: CDR1 WSHSY, CDR2 SAAADI. The PCR used 60 Vbeta and 13 Jbeta primers. The assay was immunoSEQ multiplex PCR, and TCRdb's table has in-frame clones only and misses some. The table records some 110,000 clones, approximately 79% of them present only once. Note on this clone: Its antigen is not identified.

Sequencing was performed on PBMCs. V and J are TRBV10-2 and TRBJ1-2, with D uncertain. The TCR originated in a man over 45 in good health and CMV-seropositive. The CDR3: CASSENAMSNGYTF. CDR3 DNA: TGCGCCAGCAGTGAGAACGCGATGTCCAATGGCTACACCTTC.